What follows are 13 T cell receptor beta chains derived from one specimen sequenced in a study of blood T cell repertoires in COVID-19. Method: immunoSEQ multiplex PCR; TCRdb's copy keeps in-frame clones and lacks some. The table lists fewer than 100,000 clones, almost 85% of them singletons, with roughly 9.1% in the top ten. Source material: peripheral blood. These receptors came from a man aged 50-59 years with COVID-19, enrolled during active disease.

This clone was observed a few times. The rearrangement joins TRBV30 to TRBJ1-2; D unclear. The CDR3 length is 13 residues. CDR1 is GTSNPN, CDR2 SVGIG, per germline (reference sequence). Trimming took off 3 bases at V and 2 bases at J, with 10 bases between the two ends. CDR3 region: CAWRVQMNYGYTF. The CDR3 bases are TGTGCCTGGAGAGTACAGATGAACTATGGCTACACCTTC.

V usage is TRBV3-1 (or the pseudogene TRBV3-2) and J usage is TRBJ2-7; TRBD2 matches at 16 bases. The CDR3 length is 18 residues. V shed 4 bases, J shed 2 bases, and the junction held 8 bases outside the gene matches. Per the germline V gene, CDR1 is LGHDT and CDR2 is YNNKEL (reference sequence). CDR3 DNA sequence: TGTGCCAGCAGCCCTAACACCGGGACTAGCGGGGGGGCCTACGAGCAGTACTTC. Amino acids: CASSPNTGTSGGAYEQYF.

Here the CDR3 reads CASSPLTGGLVDTQYF. CDR3 coding DNA: TGTGCCAGCAGCCCCCTCACTGGAGGTCTGGTGGATACGCAGTATTTT. The rearrangement links TRBV3-1 (or the pseudogene TRBV3-2) to TRBJ2-3; possible D gene TRBD2, 5 bases. The germline V and J ends were trimmed by 4 bases and 6 bases, with 20 bases remaining between them. This CDR3 comprises 16 residues. Germline CDR1 LGHDT, CDR2 YNNKEL (reference sequence).

The V call is TRBV24-1, the J call TRBJ2-7; 7 bases agree with TRBD1. Germline CDR1 and CDR2: KGHDR and SFDVKD. The CDR3 consists of 16 residues. Trimming at V came to 6 bases and at J to 4 bases, leaving 14 bases not matched to a gene. CDR3: CATSPPWGTVKYEQYF. The CDR3 coding sequence is TGTGCCACCAGTCCCCCCTGGGGGACAGTAAAATACGAGCAGTACTTC.

This sequence joins TRBV7-9 and TRBJ2-2; D gene uncertain. Germline-derived CDR1 and CDR2 are SEHNR and FQNEAQ (reference sequence). This CDR3 comprises 14 residues. The ends were cut back, 5 bases at V and 3 bases at J, with 10 bases in the middle. The CDR3 here is CASSPPRDTGELFF. For the CDR3, the DNA is TGTGCCAGCAGCCCCCCCCGGGACACCGGGGAGCTGTTTTTT.

This clone was observed a handful of times. This sequence joins TRBV19 and TRBJ1-4, with 8 bases identical to TRBD1. The CDR3 is made up of 14 amino acids. After removal of 5 bases from V and 4 bases from J, the junction contained 3 bases not matched to a gene. Germline V lookup: CDR1 LNHDA, CDR2 SQIVND (reference sequence). As DNA, the CDR3 is TGTGCCAGTAGTTCGACAGGGGTTAATGAAAAACTGTTTTTT. This codes for CASSSTGVNEKLFF.

This clone was observed a single time. J is TRBJ2-7 and V is TRBV29-1; 10 bases are shared with TRBD2. This CDR3 comprises 14 residues. The J segment lost 4 bases and the V segment lost 5 bases, leaving 8 bases of the junction unmatched. Germline CDR1 SQVTM, CDR2 ANQGSEA. The CDR3 spells CSVNFGLAAYEQYF. As DNA, the CDR3 is TGCAGCGTTAATTTTGGACTAGCGGCTTACGAGCAGTACTTC.

J is TRBJ2-7 and V is TRBV5-6, with 8 bases aligning to TRBD2. Germline V gene data show CDR1 as SGHDT and CDR2 as YYEEEE. After removal of 0 bases from V and 2 bases from J, the junction contained 1 base not matched to a gene. This CDR3 has 14 residues. The CDR3 coding sequence is TGTGCCAGCAGCTTGGGTAGCGGGACCTACGAGCAGTACTTC. It specifies CASSLGSGTYEQYF.

V and J are TRBV6-5 and TRBJ2-7; 7 positions match TRBD1. Germline loops: CDR1 MNHEY, CDR2 SVGAGI. The J segment lost 3 bases and the V segment lost 5 bases, leaving 7 bases of the junction unmatched. The CDR3 covers 14 residues. The CDR3 DNA sequence: TGTGCCAGCAGTCAGGGGGACAGCCTCTACGAGCAGTACTTC. This gives the protein CASSQGDSLYEQYF.

The chain combines TRBV5-6 with TRBJ2-5, with TRBD2 matching 8 bases. Trimming at V came to 5 bases and at J to 5 bases, leaving 5 bases not matched to a gene. Germline lookup yields CDR1 SGHDT and CDR2 YYEEEE. The CDR3 contains 13 residues. The CDR3 sequence is CASSYSGKETQYF. In DNA, the CDR3 is TGTGCCAGCAGTTATAGCGGGAAGGAGACCCAGTACTTC.

The rearrangement joins TRBV24-1 to TRBJ1-3; D may be TRBD1 (5 bases). Germline lookup yields CDR1 KGHDR and CDR2 SFDVKD. This CDR3 contains 16 residues. Trimming left V 2 bases short and J 2 bases short, with 12 bases between. The CDR3 spells CATSDSTENTGNTIYF. The CDR3, as DNA: TGTGCCACCAGTGATTCGACAGAGAACACTGGAAACACCATATATTTT.

The rearrangement links TRBV28 to TRBJ2-1, with D unresolved. Trimming pared 5 bases from V and 9 bases from J, leaving 14 bases between. This CDR3 has 13 amino acids. CDR1 MDHEN and CDR2 SYDVKM come from the germline V gene. CDR3 amino acids: CASSPAEVGEQFF. The CDR3 coding sequence is TGTGCCAGCAGTCCCGCCGAGGTGGGTGAGCAGTTCTTC.

This chain joins TRBV4-1 and TRBJ1-2, with a tentative D call TRBD1 (6 bases). CDR1 and CDR2 (germline): MGHRA, YSYEKL. The CDR3 length is 17 residues. Trimming took 5 bases from V and 4 from J, leaving 23 bases between them. The CDR3: CASSSPGLARRGYGYTF. The CDR3 DNA follows: TGCGCCAGCAGCTCCCCTGGGTTGGCTCGCAGGGGCTATGGCTACACCTTC.